The 20 T cell receptor beta chains below all came from one sample that was sequenced in a study of cytomegalovirus exposure and HLA in healthy donors. Amplification used 60 Vbeta primers and 13 Jbeta primers. Clones were read by immunoSEQ multiplex PCR, and TCRdb kept only the in-frame ones, dropping some. The sample records approximately 150,000 clones, nearly 85% being singletons. Sequencing was carried out using PBMCs. These receptors came from a male donor in good health and CMV-seronegative.

The J gene is TRBJ1-2, the V gene TRBV5-4; the match to TRBD1 covers 8 bases. V shed 4 bases and J 4 bases; nucleotides not matched to a gene: 9. Germline CDR1 and CDR2: SGHNT and YYREEE (reference sequence). There are 15 residues in the CDR3. The CDR3 DNA reads as TGTGCCAGCAGCAAACAGGACAGGGCGAGCTATGGCTACACCTTC. This translates into CASSKQDRASYGYTF.

The V and J genes are TRBV4-1 and TRBJ2-7; tentative D call: TRBD1 (6 bases). The V end lost 2 bases, the J end lost 6 bases, and 11 bases lay between the germline ends. CDR3 length: 13 amino acids. Germline-derived CDR1 and CDR2 are MGHRA and YSYEKL. The CDR3 spells CASSQKQGSEQYF. CDR3 DNA: TGCGCCAGCAGCCAAAAACAGGGCTCCGAGCAGTACTTC.

The gene calls are TRBV18 and TRBJ1-3; D remains unclear. The CDR3 is 14 amino acids. Trimming stripped 6 bases from V and 7 bases from J, with 16 bases between. Germline V gives CDR1 KGHSH, CDR2 LQKENI. This CDR3 is CASSERTPGNTIYF. The CDR3 DNA follows: TGTGCCAGCTCGGAAAGGACCCCGGGGAACACCATATATTTT. Full variable domain (outside the CDR3, taken from reference TRBV18 and TRBJ1-3): NAGVMQNPRHLVRRRGQEARLRCSPMKGHSHVYWYRQLPEEGLKFMVYLQKENIIDESGMPKERFSAEFPKEGPSILRIQQVVRGDSAAYFCASSERTPGNTIYFGEGSWLTVV.

The rearrangement uses TRBV10-2 and TRBJ2-2; 9 nucleotides align to TRBD2. The V gene end was trimmed by 7 bases and the J gene end by 2 bases; junction bases not matched to a gene: 5. CDR1 and CDR2 from the germline V gene are WSHSY and SAAADI. The CDR3 sequence is 15 residues long. CDR3 loop: CASKAGGTNTGELFF. In DNA form, the CDR3 reads TGCGCCAGCAAAGCGGGGGGCACAAACACCGGGGAGCTGTTTTTT.

CDR3 residues: CASSLFADTQYF. As DNA, the CDR3 is TGTGCCAGCAGCTTATTTGCGGATACGCAGTATTTT. The rearrangement links TRBV13 to TRBJ2-3; no firm D call. Trimming stripped 2 bases from V and 6 bases from J, with 6 bases between. The CDR3 spans 12 residues. Germline V gives CDR1 PRHDT, CDR2 FYEKMQ (reference sequence). The variable domain in full, with the rest retrieved from reference TRBV13 and TRBJ2-3, is AAGVIQSPRHLIKEKRETATLKCYPIPRHDTVYWYQQGPGQDPQFLISFYEKMQSDKGSIPDRFSAQQFSDYHSELNMSSLELGDSALYFCASSLFADTQYFGPGTRLTVL.

V and J are TRBV20-1 and TRBJ2-7; D is ambiguous. Germline CDR1 and CDR2: DFQATT and SNEGSKA (reference sequence). The CDR3 loop spans 10 amino acids. V gave up 3 bases and J gave up 5 bases, with 5 bases separating them. CDR3 sequence: CSASIHEQYF. DNA of the CDR3: TGCAGTGCTAGTATCCACGAGCAGTACTTC.

This chain connects TRBV7-2 to TRBJ1-2; 11 positions agree with TRBD1. Trimming cost V 5 bases and J 5 bases; bases outside gene matches: 13. This CDR3 contains 17 residues. The germline CDR1 and CDR2 sequences are SGHTA and FQGNSA. CDR3 loop: CASSARTGGPTTYGYTF. DNA for the CDR3: TGTGCCAGCAGCGCAAGGACAGGGGGCCCCACAACTTATGGCTACACCTTC.

V and J are TRBV19 and TRBJ2-1; 13 nucleotides align to TRBD2. With 6 bases clipped from V and 7 bases from J, the junction kept 9 bases outside the gene matches. The CDR3 extends over 16 amino acids. In germline, CDR1 is LNHDA, CDR2 SQIVND (reference sequence). As DNA, the CDR3 is TGTGCCAGTAGCTCCACCGGGACTAGCGGGGTAAATGAGCAGTTCTTC. It specifies CASSSTGTSGVNEQFF. Using reference TRBV19 and TRBJ2-1 for the parts outside the CDR3, the full variable domain is DGGITQSPKYLFRKEGQNVTLSCEQNLNHDAMYWYRQDPGQGLRLIYYSQIVNDFQKGDIAEGYSVSREKKESFPLTVTSAQKNPTAFYLCASSSTGTSGVNEQFFGPGTRLTVL.

The count of this clone is one. This chain links TRBV6-5 with TRBJ2-1; possible D gene TRBD1, 6 bases. Trimming pared 2 bases from V and 3 bases from J, leaving 8 bases between. The CDR3 is 14 amino acids. Germline values: CDR1 MNHEY, CDR2 SVGAGI. The CDR3 DNA reads TGTGCCAGCAGTTACCGGGACAACTACAATGAGCAGTTCTTC. Translation: CASSYRDNYNEQFF.

This clone was counted only a few times. The chain couples TRBV6-1 to TRBJ2-5; 10 bases are a match to TRBD1. J was trimmed by 6 bases and V by 4 bases; bases with no gene match: 8. Germline lookup yields CDR1 MNHNS and CDR2 SASEGT. The length of the CDR3 is 15 residues. The CDR3 loop is CASSGGTGDVKTQYF. CDR3 nucleotide sequence: TGTGCCAGCAGTGGGGGGACAGGGGACGTGAAGACCCAGTACTTC.

J is TRBJ2-7 and V is TRBV6-5, with D tentatively TRBD1 (8 bases). V was shortened by 5 bases and J by 4 bases, with 15 bases between the two germline ends. Germline-derived CDR1 and CDR2 are MNHEY and SVGAGI. The CDR3 is made up of 14 amino acids. As DNA, the CDR3 is TGTGCCAGCAGTCAAACAGGGGGGGCGTACGAGCAGTACTTC. It translates to CASSQTGGAYEQYF.

This chain links TRBV4-3 with TRBJ1-1, with 7 bases identical to TRBD1. Germline CDR1 and CDR2: LGHNA and YSLEER. After removal of 0 bases from V and 8 bases from J, the junction contained 0 bases not matched to a gene. The CDR3 runs 12 residues. The CDR3 sequence is CASSQDRGEAFF. CDR3 in DNA: TGCGCCAGCAGCCAAGACAGGGGGGAAGCTTTCTTT.

The rearrangement links TRBV6-6 to TRBJ1-3, with D perhaps TRBD1 (6 bases). The CDR3 covers 15 residues. V dropped 6 bases and J dropped 0 bases, with 12 bases sitting between them. CDR1 and CDR2 from the germline V gene are MNHNY and SVGAGI (reference sequence). CDR3 nucleotide sequence: TGTGCCAGCAGACAGGGCGGGAGCTCTGGAAACACCATATATTTT. Amino acid sequence: CASRQGGSSGNTIYF.

The chain has TRBV7-9 and TRBJ2-3; D possibly corresponds to TRBD1 (6 bases). Germline CDR1 reads SEHNR; CDR2 reads FQNEAQ (reference sequence). The V and J ends lost 6 bases and 0 bases respectively, with 10 bases between them. The CDR3 extends over 14 amino acids. Written as DNA, the CDR3 is TGTGCCAGCAGACCGGGACAAAGCACAGATACGCAGTATTTT. Protein product: CASRPGQSTDTQYF.

This chain links TRBV6-5 with TRBJ2-2; 8 bases match TRBD1. CDR1 is MNHEY, CDR2 SVGAGI, per germline. This CDR3 has 13 residues. J lost 5 bases, V lost 10 bases, and 6 bases had no gene match. CDR3 sequence reads: CATGTGGTGELFF. The CDR3 bases are TGTGCCACCGGGACAGGTGGGACCGGGGAGCTGTTTTTT.

The chain recombines TRBV7-8 with TRBJ2-3, with TRBD1 matching 8 bases. Germline lookup yields CDR1 SGHVS and CDR2 FQNEAQ. The CDR3 spans 16 residues. With V trimmed by 6 bases and J by 1 base, 9 bases remained unmatched. CDR3 region: CASSLQGALGTDTQYF. For the CDR3, the DNA is TGTGCCAGCAGTCTTCAGGGGGCGCTGGGCACAGATACGCAGTATTTT.

The rearrangement uses TRBV2 and TRBJ2-3; 9 bases fit TRBD2. Germline CDR1 reads SNHLY; CDR2 reads FYNNEI. The CDR3 runs to 15 residues. J was trimmed by 0 bases and V by 10 bases; bases with no gene match: 8. The CDR3 nucleotides are TGTGCCATCACCGGACTAGCGACTAGCACAGATACGCAGTATTTT. This gives the protein CAITGLATSTDTQYF.

The DNA of the CDR3 is TGTGCCAGCAGATTAGGGGGCACTCAATCCTACGAGCAGTACTTC. Encoded protein: CASRLGGTQSYEQYF. The J gene is TRBJ2-7, the V gene TRBV6-5; 7 nucleotides line up with TRBD1. The germline CDR1 and CDR2 sequences are MNHEY and SVGAGI. This CDR3 spans 15 amino acids. V shed 6 bases, J shed 1 base, and the junction held 9 bases outside the gene matches.

This clone was picked up a small number of times. The rearrangement joins TRBV28 to TRBJ2-7; 9 nucleotides match TRBD1. The CDR3 has 13 residues. Germline V lookup: CDR1 MDHEN, CDR2 SYDVKM. Germline trimming cut 9 bases from V and 3 bases from J; bases unmatched to any gene: 6. CDR3 region: CASKQGARYEQYF. CDR3 DNA: TGTGCCAGTAAACAGGGGGCGCGCTACGAGCAGTACTTC.

As DNA, the CDR3 is TGCGCCAGCAGCTTGGAACTGCGGGAGGTGTCAGATACGCAGTATTTT. Translation gives CASSLELREVSDTQYF. The rearrangement uses TRBV5-1 and TRBJ2-3, with 8 bases aligning to TRBD2. The junction had 7 bases not matched to a gene; V was cut back by 0 bases and J by 4 bases. Germline assignment: CDR1 SGHRS and CDR2 YFSETQ. CDR3 length: 16 residues.